The text below deals with one T cell receptor (beta chain). The V and J ends lost 4 bases and 7 bases, in that order; junction bases with no gene match: 9. This CDR3 contains 15 residues. The V gene's germline CDR1 is GTSNPN and CDR2 SVGIG (reference sequence). Produced via immunoSEQ multiplex PCR; TCRdb's table is partial and in-frame only. The sample lists more than 2,000 clones, around three quarters seen once, with approximately 35% in the top ten. The record originates from a study of OX40 agonist ivuxolimab in advanced cancers. The input for sequencing was CD4+ or CD8+ T cells sorted from blood, taken in a trial of the OX40 agonist ivuxolimab. This clonotype was obtained from an adult with an advanced solid tumor such as melanoma, head and neck, liver or kidney cancer. The chain uses TRBV30 and TRBJ1-5; 11 bases match TRBD1. CDR3 protein: CAWTPGTGGFQPQHF. In nucleotides, the CDR3 is TGTGCCTGGACTCCCGGGACAGGGGGGTTCCAGCCCCAGCATTTT. The full variable domain, completed using reference TRBV30 and TRBJ1-5, is SQTIHQWPATLVQPVGSPLSLECTVEGTSNPNLYWYRQAAGRGLQLLFYSVGIGQISSEVPQNLSASRPQDRQFILSSKKLLLSDSGFYLCAWTPGTGGFQPQHFGDGTRLSIL.